This TCR beta chain was retrieved from a study of T cell responses to AZD1222 COVID-19 vaccine (dated by TCRdb to the early 2020s). Turning to the overall study: TCR sequencing was performed for fewer than 250 trial participants, of whom 207 were given two doses of AZD1222 and roughly 25 were given two doses of MenACWY control vaccine. Enrollment into the trials was organized by age into subgroups of 18-55, 56-69 and 70-plus years, and those subgroups contained roughly 140, 27 and 60 TCR-sequenced participants, respectively. The paper's findings and limits, for the study overall: The vaccine-associated CD4 TCRs covered the entire spike protein, and the dominant responses fell in regions 160-218 and 743-854. Participants were mostly white British and included more females than males, and it was suggested by the authors that clonal diversity may have been underestimated. Because no day 14 peak-response samples were available, the repertoires could be characterized only after the peak T cell response. Conclusions about previously exposed vaccinees are limited, since just 6 or 7 AZD1222 recipients were seropositive for SARS-CoV-2 at baseline. In the small 56-69-year group, the increase in depth fell short of significance, most likely because of low power. Epitopes outside the regions mutated in the B.1.351 and B.1.1.7 variants were reportedly recognized by nearly half of the unique spike-specific TCRs. After two AZD1222 doses, both the breadth and the depth of spike-specific TCRs were significantly higher than at day 0 and than in MenACWY recipients.

Taken with the paper, the label for time point translates to: baseline before first vaccination. This sample's treatment or condition label indicates: meningococcal conjugate vaccine given as trial control. Vaccinee samples came from UK trials COV001 and COV002, including a single-blind randomized controlled phase 2/3 trial of AZD1222 (ChAdOx1 nCoV-19) in healthy adults. For TCRbeta chain sequencing, PBMC samples were collected from trial participants at day 0 and at day 28 after the second dose. The cysteine opens and the phenylalanine closes a CDR3 of 13 amino acids. Here the CDR3 DNA is all that survives: 39 bases in frame from base 1. Trimming accounts for 5 bases at V and 5 bases at J, while the number of junction bases matched to no gene is 4. The CDR3 regions of human TCRbeta chains were analyzed by immunosequencing. As for how the authors treated the data: TCRs in the repertoires were compared against a reference library of SARS-CoV-2-specific TCRs that had been generated with the MIRA antigen-specificity platform. Breadth meant the fraction of unique TCRs that were SARS-CoV-2-associated, whereas depth meant the fraction of total T cells that were SARS-CoV-2-associated. Using the MIRA data, every spike-specific TCR was mapped to the spike region that the TCR reacted to and assigned to either a CD4 or a CD8 class. Log10-transformed breadth and depth values were compared by one-way ANOVA with Sidak's multiple comparisons tests. TCRdb's version of the immuneACCESS table is confined to in-frame rearrangements and falls short of the full clone set. An unresolved V gene accounts for under half of the shortfall where checked; the remainder is of unknown origin. Clonal size and the V and J genes are those of that table, whereas D and trimming came from the DNA. The table for this sample lists roughly 200,000 clones; just over 90% of them were counted only once. Together, the top ten hold over 0.95% of the sample.

Notes on this clone: The antigen it binds to is not known. Base qualities are missing; no much larger clone stands one base away.

The clonotype comes from an adult in good health. The sample here was peripheral blood, taken on day 0 of MenACWY control vaccination. The sequence joins TRBV12-3 or TRBV12-4 to TRBJ1-1; the central 8 bases match TRBD1. This receptor has the CDR3 CASSRQGRTEAFF. The sequenced DNA is TGTGCCAGCAGTCGACAGGGGAGGACTGAAGCTTTCTTT.